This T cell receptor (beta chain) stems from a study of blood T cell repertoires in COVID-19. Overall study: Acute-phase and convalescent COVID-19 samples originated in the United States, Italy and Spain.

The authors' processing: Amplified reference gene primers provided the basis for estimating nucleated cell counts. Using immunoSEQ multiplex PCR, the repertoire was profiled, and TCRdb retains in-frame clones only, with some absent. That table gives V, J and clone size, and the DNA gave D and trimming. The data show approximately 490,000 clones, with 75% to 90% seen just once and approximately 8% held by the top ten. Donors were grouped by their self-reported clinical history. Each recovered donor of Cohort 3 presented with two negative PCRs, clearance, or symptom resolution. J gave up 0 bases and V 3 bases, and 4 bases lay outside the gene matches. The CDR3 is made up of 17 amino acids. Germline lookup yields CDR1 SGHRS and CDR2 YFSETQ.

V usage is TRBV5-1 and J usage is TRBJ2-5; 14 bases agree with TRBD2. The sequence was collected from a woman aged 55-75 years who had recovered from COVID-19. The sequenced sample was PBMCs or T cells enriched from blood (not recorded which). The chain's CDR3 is CASSSGTSGRNQETQYF. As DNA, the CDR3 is TGCGCCAGCAGCTCAGGGACTAGCGGGAGAAACCAAGAGACCCAGTACTTC. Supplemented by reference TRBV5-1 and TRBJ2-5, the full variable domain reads KAGVTQTPRYLIKTRGQQVTLSCSPISGHRSVSWYQQTPGQGLQFLFEYFSETQRNKGNFPGRFSGRQFSNSRSEMNVSTLELGDSALYLCASSSGTSGRNQETQYFGPGTRLLVL.